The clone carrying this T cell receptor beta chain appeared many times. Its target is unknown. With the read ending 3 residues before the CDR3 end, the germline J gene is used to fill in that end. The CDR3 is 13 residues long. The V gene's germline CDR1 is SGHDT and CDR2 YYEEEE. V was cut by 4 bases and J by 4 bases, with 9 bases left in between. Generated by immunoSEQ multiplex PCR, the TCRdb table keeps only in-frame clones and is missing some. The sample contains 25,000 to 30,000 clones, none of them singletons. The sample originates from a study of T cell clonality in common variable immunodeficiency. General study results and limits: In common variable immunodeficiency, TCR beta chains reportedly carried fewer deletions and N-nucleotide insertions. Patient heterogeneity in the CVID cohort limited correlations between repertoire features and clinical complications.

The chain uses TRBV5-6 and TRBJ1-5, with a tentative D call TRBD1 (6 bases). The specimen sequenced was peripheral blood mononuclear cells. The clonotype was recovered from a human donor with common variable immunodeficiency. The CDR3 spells CASSGTGNQPQHF. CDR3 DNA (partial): TGTGCCAGCAGCGGAACAGGGAATCAGCCC.